This T cell receptor beta chain was captured by sequencing in a study of cytotoxic CD8 clonotypes in ibrutinib-treated CLL. Study-wide background: Each sample contained, on average, just over 250,000 productive templates and tens of thousands of productive rearrangements. Study conclusions and caveats: In comparison with age-matched healthy donors, baseline clonality was higher and tracked circulating CD8+ T-cell counts. Clonality went higher at ibrutinib response and then dropped back toward baseline at progression.

Measured with immunoSEQ multiplex PCR; TCRdb has only the in-frame clones, and not every one. In the table there are roughly 150,000 clones, approximately 80% of which are singletons. Worth noting for this clone: Its antigen is currently unknown.

This CDR3 comprises 11 residues. From germline, CDR1 is MDHEN and CDR2 SYDVKM. V lost 5 bases and J 3 bases, leaving 4 bases between the germline ends. This clonotype was obtained from a human donor with chronic lymphocytic leukemia. Specimen: PBMCs, collected after 24 months of ibrutinib treatment. The V call is TRBV28, the J call TRBJ1-1; no definite D call. Here the CDR3 DNA reads TGTGCCAGCAGTGGATACACTGAAGCTTTCTTT. This codes for CASSGYTEAFF.